This T cell receptor (beta chain) was identified in a study of blood T cell repertoires in COVID-19. About the study: Acute and convalescent COVID-19 samples came from the United States, Italy and Spain.

Categorization into cohorts depended on clinical history that participants reported. Among Cohort 3 donors, those recovered had two negative PCRs, clearance, or symptom resolution. This clone was recorded only once. CDR1 MDHEN and CDR2 SYDVKM come from the germline V gene. This CDR3 is built from 15 residues. The trim removed 4 bases at V and 2 bases at J, leaving 8 bases unmatched. Measured with immunoSEQ multiplex PCR; TCRdb has only the in-frame clones, and not every one. This table holds some 200,000 clones, about nine tenths found once. The sequenced sample was PBMCs or T cells enriched from blood (not recorded which). This receptor was identified in a woman aged 18-35 years who had recovered from COVID-19. The rearrangement links TRBV28 to TRBJ2-7; 7 bases agree with TRBD1. The DNA for the CDR3 is TGTGCCAGCAGTTCCCCCGGACAGGCCGCCTACGAGCAGTACTTC. Its protein product is CASSSPGQAAYEQYF.